This TCR beta chain was recovered during a study of cytotoxic CD8 clonotypes in ibrutinib-treated CLL. As for the study in general: Patients: eleven to twelve relapsed/refractory, 15 treatment-naive, approximately 18 IGHV unmutated. General study findings and limits: Age-matched healthy donor levels were exceeded by baseline clonality, which tracked circulating CD8+ T-cell counts. Public clonotypes (which were uncommon) either contracted or remained stable on treatment.

Per the germline V gene, CDR1 is SGHAT and CDR2 is FQNNGV. This CDR3 contains 14 residues. Trimming removed 5 bases from V and 4 bases from J, with 11 bases in between. Assay used: immunoSEQ multiplex PCR; TCRdb lists only in-frame clones, some missing. In the table there are around 150,000 clones, about 84% of which are singletons. As for this clone: Its antigen remains unknown.

This sample comprised PBMCs, obtained after 36 months of ibrutinib treatment. V usage is TRBV11-2 and J usage is TRBJ2-2; D is unresolved. This receptor was taken from a human donor with chronic lymphocytic leukemia. CDR3 amino acids: CASSPIFGTGELFF. DNA of the CDR3: TGTGCCAGCAGCCCCATTTTCGGCACCGGGGAGCTGTTTTTT.